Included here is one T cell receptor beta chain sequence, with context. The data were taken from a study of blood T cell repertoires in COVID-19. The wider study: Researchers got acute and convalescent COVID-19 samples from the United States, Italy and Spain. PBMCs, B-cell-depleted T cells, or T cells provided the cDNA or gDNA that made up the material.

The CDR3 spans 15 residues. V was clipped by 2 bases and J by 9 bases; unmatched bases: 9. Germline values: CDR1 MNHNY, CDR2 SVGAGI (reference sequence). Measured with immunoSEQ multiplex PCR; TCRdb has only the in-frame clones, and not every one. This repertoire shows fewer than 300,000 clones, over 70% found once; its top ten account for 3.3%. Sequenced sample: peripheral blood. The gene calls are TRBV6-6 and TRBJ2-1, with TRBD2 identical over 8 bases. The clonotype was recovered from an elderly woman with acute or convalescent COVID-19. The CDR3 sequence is CASSYGRGAGGEQFF. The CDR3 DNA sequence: TGTGCCAGCAGTTACGGGCGGGGCGCGGGGGGTGAGCAGTTCTTC.